Listed below are T cell receptor beta chains from one sample, sequenced in a study of T cells in localized non-small cell lung cancer. Libraries were prepared by immunoSEQ multiplex PCR; TCRdb keeps only in-frame clonotypes and omits some of them. The table includes tens of thousands of clones, 80% to 90% detected once. The sample consisted of peripheral blood, taken before any cancer treatment. The receptors originated from a female donor older than 55 with stage I lung adenocarcinoma. CDR3s include the opening cysteine and the closing phenylalanine or tryptophan. D genes are given only for firm matches. Only part of the rows carry a size: once, few, many, or a class if the clone is expanded.

CDR3 DNA: TGTGCCAGCAGTGGGACAACAGACATTCAGTACTTC; CDR3 protein: CASSGTTDIQYF; clone size: NA; D gene: NA; J gene: TRBJ2-4; V gene: TRBV2
CDR3 DNA: TGCAGCGTACCTCAGGGTAGCTATGGCTACACCTTC; CDR3 protein: CSVPQGSYGYTF; clone size: few; D gene: NA; J gene: TRBJ1-2; V gene: TRBV29-1
CDR3 DNA: TGTGCCAGCAGCTTGGGAGGGGGGACTGAAGCTTTCTTT; CDR3 protein: CASSLGGGTEAFF; clone size: few; D gene: NA; J gene: TRBJ1-1; V gene: TRBV5-6
CDR3 DNA: TGTGCCAGCTCCTGGGCGGGCGGGAGTGGTGAGCAGTACTTC; CDR3 protein: CASSWAGGSGEQYF; clone size: NA; D gene: TRBD2; J gene: TRBJ2-7; V gene: TRBV27
CDR3 DNA: TGTGCCAGTAGTTCCGGGCCCTATGGCTACACCTTC; CDR3 protein: CASSSGPYGYTF; clone size: NA; D gene: NA; J gene: TRBJ1-2; V gene: TRBV19
CDR3 DNA: TGTGCCAGCAGCTTTAGCAGATCTAGCACAGATACGCAGTATTTT; CDR3 protein: CASSFSRSSTDTQYF; clone size: once; D gene: NA; J gene: TRBJ2-3; V gene: TRBV7-3
CDR3 DNA: TGCGCCAGCAGTGAGGGACGGACCTACACTGAAGCTTTCTTT; CDR3 protein: CASSEGRTYTEAFF; clone size: NA; D gene: NA; J gene: TRBJ1-1; V gene: TRBV10-1
CDR3 DNA: TGTGCCAGCAGCTTCATAACAGGGGATGGCACCGGGGAGCTGTTTTTT; CDR3 protein: CASSFITGDGTGELFF; clone size: NA; D gene: TRBD1; J gene: TRBJ2-2; V gene: TRBV5-4
CDR3 DNA: TGTGCCAGCAGCCCAGGGGGAGCCGGGGCCAACGTCCTGACTTTC; CDR3 protein: CASSPGGAGANVLTF; clone size: few; D gene: TRBD1; J gene: TRBJ2-6; V gene: TRBV6-1
CDR3 DNA: TGCGCCAGCAGCTTGGGAGCCAGCGGGGGCTACAATGAGCAGTTCTTC; CDR3 protein: CASSLGASGGYNEQFF; clone size: NA; D gene: TRBD2; J gene: TRBJ2-1; V gene: TRBV5-1
CDR3 DNA: TGCGCCAGCAGCTTGGTTGGAGTGTCAACCCCACAATCTAACTATGGCTACACCTTC; CDR3 protein: CASSLVGVSTPQSNYGYTF; clone size: NA; D gene: NA; J gene: TRBJ1-2; V gene: TRBV5-1
CDR3 DNA: TGCGCCAGCAGCTTGGGGGCCGTGGCCGCCGCTGAAGCTTTCTTT; CDR3 protein: CASSLGAVAAAEAFF; clone size: NA; D gene: NA; J gene: TRBJ1-1; V gene: TRBV5-1
CDR3 DNA: TGTGCCACAAACGGGGACAGCTATTCCAATCAGCCCCAGCATTTT; CDR3 protein: CATNGDSYSNQPQHF; clone size: NA; D gene: TRBD1; J gene: TRBJ1-5; V gene: TRBV2
CDR3 DNA: TGTGCCAGCAGCCAAGATCTGCCGGCGGGAAGCTCCTACGAGCAGTACTTC; CDR3 protein: CASSQDLPAGSSYEQYF; clone size: NA; D gene: NA; J gene: TRBJ2-7; V gene: TRBV4-2
CDR3 DNA: TGTGCCAGCAGCCCTGGGACTAGCGGGCTTCCCTCGGGCCGAACAGATACGCAGTATTTT; CDR3 protein: CASSPGTSGLPSGRTDTQYF; clone size: NA; D gene: TRBD2; J gene: TRBJ2-3; V gene: TRBV11-3
CDR3 DNA: TGCGCCAGCAGTGATGGACAGGGGAACACAGATACGCAGTATTTT; CDR3 protein: CASSDGQGNTDTQYF; clone size: NA; D gene: TRBD1; J gene: TRBJ2-3; V gene: TRBV10-1
CDR3 DNA: TGTGCCAGCAGCCCCCTCAGCGTAGAGTCCACCGGGGAGCTGTTTTTT; CDR3 protein: CASSPLSVESTGELFF; clone size: NA; D gene: NA; J gene: TRBJ2-2; V gene: TRBV7-3
CDR3 DNA: TGTGCCAGCAGCTTAGCCACTAGCGGGAGCGGAGAGACCCAGTACTTC; CDR3 protein: CASSLATSGSGETQYF; clone size: NA; D gene: TRBD2; J gene: TRBJ2-5; V gene: TRBV13
CDR3 DNA: TGCGCCAGCACTAATGAGGGCGGCGAGCAGTACTTC; CDR3 protein: CASTNEGGEQYF; clone size: NA; D gene: NA; J gene: TRBJ2-7; V gene: TRBV5-1
CDR3 DNA: TGTGCCAGCCGCGCATCGGACTATGAGCAGTTCTTC; CDR3 protein: CASRASDYEQFF; clone size: NA; D gene: NA; J gene: TRBJ2-1; V gene: TRBV11-3
CDR3 DNA: TGCGCCAGCAGCCCGTGGACAGGGGAGGTCGCTGAAGCTTTCTTT; CDR3 protein: CASSPWTGEVAEAFF; clone size: many; D gene: TRBD1; J gene: TRBJ1-1; V gene: TRBV5-1
CDR3 DNA: TGTGCCAGCTCAGGGTCCCCCTCTGGGGCCAACGTCCTGACTTTC; CDR3 protein: CASSGSPSGANVLTF; clone size: NA; D gene: NA; J gene: TRBJ2-6; V gene: TRBV18